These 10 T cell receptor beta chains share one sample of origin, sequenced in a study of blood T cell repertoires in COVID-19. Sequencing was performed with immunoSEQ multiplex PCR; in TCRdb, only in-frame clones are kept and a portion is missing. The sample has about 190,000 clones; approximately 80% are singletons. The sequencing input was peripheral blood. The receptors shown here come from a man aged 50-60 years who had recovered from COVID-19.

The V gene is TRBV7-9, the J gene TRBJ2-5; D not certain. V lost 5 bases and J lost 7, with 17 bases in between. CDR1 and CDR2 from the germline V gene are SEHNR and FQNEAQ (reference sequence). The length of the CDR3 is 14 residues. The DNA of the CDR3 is TGTGCCAGCAGCCTTCCCCTGCCGCGGTCGACCCAGTACTTC. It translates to CASSLPLPRSTQYF.

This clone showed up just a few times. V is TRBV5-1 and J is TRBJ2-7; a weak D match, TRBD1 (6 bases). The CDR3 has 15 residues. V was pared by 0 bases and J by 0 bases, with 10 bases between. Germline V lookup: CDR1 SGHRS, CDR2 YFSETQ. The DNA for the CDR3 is TGCGCCAGCAGCTTGGTCGGCAGGGGCTCCTACGAGCAGTACTTC. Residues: CASSLVGRGSYEQYF.

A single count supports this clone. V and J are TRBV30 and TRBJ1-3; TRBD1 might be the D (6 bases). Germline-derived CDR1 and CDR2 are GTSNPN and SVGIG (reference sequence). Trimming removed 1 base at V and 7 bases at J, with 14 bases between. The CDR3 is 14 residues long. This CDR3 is CAWSDTGSGNTIYF. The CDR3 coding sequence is TGTGCCTGGAGTGACACAGGGTCCGGGAACACCATATATTTT.

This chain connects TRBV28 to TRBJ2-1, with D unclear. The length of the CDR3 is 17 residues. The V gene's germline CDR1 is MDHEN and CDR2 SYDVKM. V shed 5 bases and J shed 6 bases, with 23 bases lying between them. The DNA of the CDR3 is TGTGCCAGCAGTCCACTTCTAGGCTTACGGATCGTCAATGAGCAGTTCTTC. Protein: CASSPLLGLRIVNEQFF.

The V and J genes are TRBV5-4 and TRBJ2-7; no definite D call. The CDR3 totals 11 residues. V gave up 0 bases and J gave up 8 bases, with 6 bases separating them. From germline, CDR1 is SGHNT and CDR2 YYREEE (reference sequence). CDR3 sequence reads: CASSLDSQQYF. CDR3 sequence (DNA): TGTGCCAGCAGCTTGGACTCCCAGCAGTACTTC.

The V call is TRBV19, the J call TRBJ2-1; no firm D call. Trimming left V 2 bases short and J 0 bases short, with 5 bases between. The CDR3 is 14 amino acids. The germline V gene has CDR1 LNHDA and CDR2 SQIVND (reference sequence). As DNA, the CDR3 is TGTGCCAGTAGTATATTCAACTCCTACAATGAGCAGTTCTTC. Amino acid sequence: CASSIFNSYNEQFF.

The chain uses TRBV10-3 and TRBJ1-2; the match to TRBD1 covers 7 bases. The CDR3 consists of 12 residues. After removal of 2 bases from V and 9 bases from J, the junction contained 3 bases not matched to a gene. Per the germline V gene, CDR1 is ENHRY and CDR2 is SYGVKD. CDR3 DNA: TGTGCCATCAGTGAGGGGACAGTCAGCTACACCTTC. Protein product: CAISEGTVSYTF.

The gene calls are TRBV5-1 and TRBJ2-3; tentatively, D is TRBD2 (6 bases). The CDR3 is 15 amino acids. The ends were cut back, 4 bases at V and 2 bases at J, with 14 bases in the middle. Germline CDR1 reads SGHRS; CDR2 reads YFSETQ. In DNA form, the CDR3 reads TGCGCCAGCAGCCTTCCGGGACTTCTCACAGATACGCAGTATTTT. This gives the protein CASSLPGLLTDTQYF.

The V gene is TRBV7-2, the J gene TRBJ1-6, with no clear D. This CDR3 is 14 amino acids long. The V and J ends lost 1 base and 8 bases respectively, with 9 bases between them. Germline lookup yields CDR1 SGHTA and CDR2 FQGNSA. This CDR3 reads CASSLGRSYSPLHF. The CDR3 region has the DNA TGTGCCAGCAGCTTAGGCAGGTCTTATTCACCCCTCCACTTT. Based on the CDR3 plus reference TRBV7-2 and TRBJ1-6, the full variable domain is GAGVSQSPSNKVTEKGKDVELRCDPISGHTALYWYRQSLGQGLEFLIYFQGNSAPDKSGLPSDRFSAERTGGSVSTLTIQRTQQEDSAVYLCASSLGRSYSPLHFGNGTRLTVT.

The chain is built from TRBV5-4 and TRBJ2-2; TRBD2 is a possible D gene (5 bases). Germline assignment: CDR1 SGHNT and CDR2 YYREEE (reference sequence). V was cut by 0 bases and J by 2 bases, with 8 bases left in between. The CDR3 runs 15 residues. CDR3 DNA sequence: TGTGCCAGCAGCTTGGACCGGGGAAACACCGGGGAGCTGTTTTTT. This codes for CASSLDRGNTGELFF.